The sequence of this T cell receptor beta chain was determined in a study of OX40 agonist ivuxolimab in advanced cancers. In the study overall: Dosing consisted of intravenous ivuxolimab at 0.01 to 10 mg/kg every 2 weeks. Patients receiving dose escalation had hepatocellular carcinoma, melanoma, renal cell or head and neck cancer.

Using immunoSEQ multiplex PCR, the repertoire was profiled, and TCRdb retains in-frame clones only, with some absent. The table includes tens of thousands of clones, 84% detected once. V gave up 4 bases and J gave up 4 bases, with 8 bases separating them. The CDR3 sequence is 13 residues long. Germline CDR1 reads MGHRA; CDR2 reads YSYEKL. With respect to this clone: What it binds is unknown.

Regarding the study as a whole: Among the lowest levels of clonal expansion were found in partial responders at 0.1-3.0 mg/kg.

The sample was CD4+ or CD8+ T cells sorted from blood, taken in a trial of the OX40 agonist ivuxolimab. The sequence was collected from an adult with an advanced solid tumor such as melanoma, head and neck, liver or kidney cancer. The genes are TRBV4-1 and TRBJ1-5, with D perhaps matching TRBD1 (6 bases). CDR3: CASSRDKNQPQHF. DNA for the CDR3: TGCGCCAGCAGCCGGGACAAAAATCAGCCCCAGCATTTT.